This T cell receptor (beta chain) is drawn from a study of cytomegalovirus exposure and HLA in healthy donors. PCR was performed using 60 Vbeta and 13 Jbeta primers. The method was immunoSEQ multiplex PCR; TCRdb's version includes in-frame clones alone and lacks a portion of them. There are about 200,000 clones in the sample; about 86% occur only once, and roughly 0.34% lies in the top ten. V was shortened by 3 bases and J by 2 bases, with 11 bases between the two germline ends. Germline values: CDR1 MNHEY, CDR2 SMNVEV (reference sequence). The length of the CDR3 is 14 residues. The chain links TRBV27 to TRBJ2-7, with D possibly matching TRBD2 (6 bases). The material sequenced was PBMCs. The TCR was taken from a woman aged 25 to 39 in good health and CMV-seronegative. The CDR3 DNA sequence: TGTGCCAGCAGTTTTGAAACGGGGGCCTACGAGCAGTACTTC. It yields the protein CASSFETGAYEQYF.